This TCR beta chain was obtained from a study of blood T cells in healthy people across ages. Next came a second PCR, run for roughly 6 to 11 cycles, which used a sample-barcoded 5' primer along with a J-beta primer mix. MiXCR, applied by TCRdb to the 5' RACE reads, yields one record per CDR3 protein. Here the sample spans about 930,000 distinct CDR3 sequences, about 28% being singletons. Germline V gene lookup returns CDR1 MDHEN and CDR2 SYDVKM. V was pared by 2 bases and J by 5 bases, with 9 bases between. The CDR3 is 13 amino acids. These data also featured in a second study, about T cells of mothers and their children. As that report states: There were over 9.5 million TCR beta CDR3 reads from each mother and about 3.1 million from each child.

This chain links TRBV28 with TRBJ1-2; D unresolved. The specimen was blood. The source of this sequence is a woman aged 40 to 50 in good health. The DNA of the CDR3 is TGTGCCAGCAGTTTAACCGATTATTATGGCTACACCTTC. Its translation is CASSLTDYYGYTF.